Below, 27 T cell receptor beta chains from the same sample are listed, as sequenced in a study of CD8+ T cells in alopecia areata. Treatment indicated: oral pan-JAK inhibitor, 5-10 mg twice daily. Isolated RNA was reverse transcribed into cDNA used as the sequencing template. The protocol was immunoSEQ multiplex PCR, while the TCRdb copy is restricted to in-frame clones and leaves out a portion. The data hold 150,000 to 200,000 clones, with around 64% observed a single time. The source was CD4+ T cells sorted from blood, collected between weeks 49 and 50, from a patient treated with tofacitinib. These receptors were obtained from a human donor with alopecia areata.

The chain carries TRBV15 and TRBJ1-2, with a tentative D call TRBD1 (5 bases). V was trimmed by 5 bases and J by 8 bases, leaving 21 bases between them. Germline V gene data show CDR1 as LNHNV and CDR2 as YYDKDF (reference sequence). The CDR3 totals 15 residues. CDR3 DNA sequence: TGTGCCACCAGCGCCAGAGCCGGGGGGATTGAGGGCTACACCTTC. Residues: CATSARAGGIEGYTF. The whole variable domain, filled in from reference TRBV15 and TRBJ1-2, reads DAMVIQNPRYQVTQFGKPVTLSCSQTLNHNVMYWYQQKSSQAPKLLFHYYDKDFNNEADTPDNFQSRRPNTSFCFLDIRSPGLGDTAMYLCATSARAGGIEGYTFGSGTRLTVV.

Only a few counts were recorded for this clone. The chain joins TRBV28 to TRBJ1-2; D is ambiguous. Trimming removed 5 bases at V and 4 bases at J, with 20 bases between. The germline CDR1 and CDR2 sequences are MDHEN and SYDVKM. This CDR3 contains 16 residues. CDR3: CASSPNSWTLRYGYTF. In DNA, the CDR3 is TGTGCCAGCAGTCCTAATTCTTGGACCCTCCGCTATGGCTACACCTTC.

The V and J genes are TRBV9 and TRBJ1-4; 7 positions match TRBD1. CDR1 and CDR2 (germline): SGDLS, YYNGEE. This CDR3 has 15 amino acids. The trim removed 0 bases at V and 5 bases at J, leaving 4 bases unmatched. The CDR3 bases are TGTGCCAGCAGCGTAGGTGGGACAGAAAATGAAAAACTGTTTTTT. Protein product: CASSVGGTENEKLFF.

This clone is medium-sized in the sample. V usage is TRBV29-1 and J usage is TRBJ2-3, with 9 bases lining up with TRBD2. V lost 4 bases, J lost 7 bases, and 9 bases stayed unmatched. Germline V gene lookup returns CDR1 SQVTM and CDR2 ANQGSEA. This CDR3 has 14 amino acids. CDR3 in DNA: TGCAGCGTTGGTAATCGACTAGCGGTGAATACGCAGTATTTT. Encoded protein: CSVGNRLAVNTQYF.

V is TRBV25-1 and J is TRBJ2-7; D uncertain. Trimming cost V 4 bases and J 6 bases, with 13 bases left between them. Germline CDR1 is MGHDK and CDR2 is SYGVNS. The CDR3 consists of 13 residues. The CDR3 coding sequence is TGTGCCAGCAGTGCTAGGCATTTGGGCGAGCAGTACTTC. The encoded protein is CASSARHLGEQYF.

This clone came up a few times. The chain has TRBV29-1 and TRBJ2-6, with a weak D call TRBD1 (5 bases). The CDR3 length is 15 residues. The V end lost 4 bases, the J end lost 2 bases, and 12 bases lay between the germline ends. Looked up from germline, CDR1 is SQVTM and CDR2 is ANQGSEA. CDR3 nucleotides: TGCAGCGTTGGATCAGGGCAGGCTGGGGCCAACGTCCTGACTTTC. This translates into CSVGSGQAGANVLTF.

The chain is built from TRBV10-3 and TRBJ2-3; no definite D call. V dropped 7 bases and J dropped 6 bases, with 14 bases sitting between them. CDR1 and CDR2 (germline): ENHRY, SYGVKD. The CDR3 runs to 13 residues. The CDR3 sequence is CAINNSGRDTQYF. CDR3 in DNA: TGTGCCATCAATAATTCGGGTCGGGATACGCAGTATTTT.

The chain combines TRBV6-5 with TRBJ2-3; perhaps TRBD1 as D (6 bases). Trimming removed 2 bases from V and 4 bases from J, with 10 bases in between. CDR3 length: 14 amino acids. Looked up from germline, CDR1 is MNHEY and CDR2 is SVGAGI. In DNA form, the CDR3 reads TGTGCCAGCAGTTACCAGGGGATCGCAGATACGCAGTATTTT. Its protein is CASSYQGIADTQYF.

The rearrangement links TRBV30 to TRBJ1-2, with a possible D match to TRBD1 (5 bases). The germline gives CDR1 GTSNPN, CDR2 SVGIG (reference sequence). This CDR3 is 15 amino acids long. Trimming took off 4 bases at V and 4 bases at J, with 19 bases between the two ends. The CDR3 region has the DNA TGTGCCTGGACTCTGGGGGGTACAGGAGGCTATGGCTACACCTTC. As protein: CAWTLGGTGGYGYTF.

The CDR3 protein is CASSHRATDVLTF. The CDR3 region has the DNA TGTGCCAGCAGCCATCGAGCAACGGACGTCCTGACTTTC. The genes are TRBV14 and TRBJ2-6, with D uncertain. Germline values: CDR1 SGHDN, CDR2 FVKESK. Trimming took 3 bases from V and 11 from J, leaving 11 bases between them. There are 13 residues in the CDR3.

This clone came up a few times. The J gene is TRBJ1-2, the V gene TRBV6-5, with D hard to call. V shed 7 bases and J shed 8 bases, with 17 bases lying between them. The CDR3 has 13 amino acids. Per the germline V gene, CDR1 is MNHEY and CDR2 is SVGAGI. CDR3 amino acids: CASTPGGLGGYTF. CDR3 sequence (DNA): TGTGCCAGCACCCCCGGTGGACTCGGAGGCTACACCTTC.

The J gene is TRBJ2-1, the V gene TRBV5-4; D is unclear. The V and J ends lost 4 bases and 4 bases respectively, with 6 bases between them. CDR1 and CDR2 from the germline V gene are SGHNT and YYREEE (reference sequence). CDR3 size: 12 residues. CDR3 sequence reads: CASSPGYNEQFF. Written as DNA, the CDR3 is TGTGCCAGCAGCCCCGGGTACAATGAGCAGTTCTTC.

The chain couples TRBV7-3 to TRBJ1-1; the match to TRBD1 covers 7 bases. The germline V gene encodes CDR1 SGHTA and CDR2 FQGTGA. With 5 bases clipped from V and 0 bases from J, the junction kept 3 bases outside the gene matches. CDR3 size: 14 residues. The CDR3 region has the DNA TGTGCCAGCAGCCAGGGGACAGTGAACACTGAAGCTTTCTTT. Protein product: CASSQGTVNTEAFF.

This rearrangement joins TRBV5-1 to TRBJ1-1; D is undetermined. This CDR3 contains 14 residues. Trimming stripped 0 bases from V and 1 base from J, with 7 bases between. The germline V gene has CDR1 SGHRS and CDR2 YFSETQ. CDR3 DNA: TGCGCCAGCAGCTTGGGGCAGTCGAACACTGAAGCTTTCTTT. Its protein product is CASSLGQSNTEAFF.

As DNA, the CDR3 is TGTGCCACCAGCAGTCGACAGGGGATTCGAACAGATACGCAGTATTTT. Protein sequence: CATSSRQGIRTDTQYF. V gene TRBV15 combines with J gene TRBJ2-3; 8 bases match TRBD1. V lost 3 bases to trimming and J lost 3 bases; unmatched junction nucleotides: 8. The germline V gene has CDR1 LNHNV and CDR2 YYDKDF (reference sequence). This CDR3 is built from 16 residues.

This rearrangement joins TRBV5-4 to TRBJ1-5; D unresolved. CDR3 length equals 14 residues. V dropped 0 bases and J dropped 2 bases, with 6 bases sitting between them. The germline gives CDR1 SGHNT, CDR2 YYREEE (reference sequence). CDR3 nucleotides: TGTGCCAGCAGCTTGGATGGTGGCAATCAGCCCCAGCATTTT. Its protein product is CASSLDGGNQPQHF.

The J gene is TRBJ2-2, the V gene TRBV7-2, with unresolved D. CDR3 length: 14 residues. From germline, CDR1 is SGHTA and CDR2 FQGNSA. V dropped 0 bases and J dropped 6 bases, with 8 bases sitting between them. The CDR3 region is CASSLALGSGELFF. The CDR3 DNA reads TGTGCCAGCAGCTTAGCGCTAGGGTCCGGGGAGCTGTTTTTT.

CDR3 bases: TGCAGCCAGGGGGCCGGGCGCCCCTACAATGAGCAGTTCTTC. The encoded protein is CSQGAGRPYNEQFF. The J gene is TRBJ2-1, the V gene TRBV29-1; the match to TRBD1 covers 8 bases. V lost 8 bases to trimming and J lost 2 bases; unmatched junction nucleotides: 8. There are 14 residues in the CDR3. Germline V gene lookup returns CDR1 SQVTM and CDR2 ANQGSEA.

The rearrangement joins TRBV7-2 to TRBJ2-7, with D hard to call. Trimming took off 5 bases at V and 7 bases at J, with 15 bases between the two ends. The germline V gene encodes CDR1 SGHTA and CDR2 FQGNSA. This CDR3 has 13 residues. The CDR3 DNA reads TGTGCCAGCAGCCCAAGCCGGAGCGAGGAGCAGTACTTC. It translates to CASSPSRSEEQYF.

The chain joins TRBV30 to TRBJ1-2; 8 positions match TRBD1. In germline, CDR1 is GTSNPN, CDR2 SVGIG (reference sequence). This CDR3 has 14 amino acids. J gave up 8 bases and V 0 bases, and 8 bases lay outside the gene matches. The CDR3 coding sequence is TGTGCCTGGAGTGTACTTCAGGGGGCATGGGGCTACACCTTC. Translated, it gives CAWSVLQGAWGYTF.

The chain combines TRBV29-1 with TRBJ2-5, with 8 nucleotides matching TRBD2. The germline CDR1 and CDR2 sequences are SQVTM and ANQGSEA. Trimming took 4 bases from V and 4 from J; bases not matched to a gene: 2. The CDR3 totals 12 residues. The CDR3 region has the DNA TGCAGCGTTGGTGCGGGGGGAGAGACCCAGTACTTC. Amino acid sequence: CSVGAGGETQYF.

This clone turned up a few times. CDR3 amino acids: CASSPFKQFF. In DNA form, the CDR3 reads TGTGCCAGCAGCCCGTTTAAACAGTTCTTC. V usage is TRBV2 and J usage is TRBJ2-1, with D unclear. Between the trimmed V and J ends, which lost 6 bases and 13 bases, there was a span of 10 bases. In germline, CDR1 is SNHLY, CDR2 FYNNEI. CDR3 size: 10 residues.

The J gene is TRBJ1-1, the V gene TRBV7-3, with D unresolved. Deletions cut 2 bases from V and 4 bases from J, with 8 bases between. Germline V gene lookup returns CDR1 SGHTA and CDR2 FQGTGA. The CDR3 covers 13 residues. The CDR3 region is CASSLRWGTEAFF. CDR3 nucleotide sequence: TGTGCCAGCAGCTTACGCTGGGGCACTGAAGCTTTCTTT.

The rearrangement joins TRBV2 to TRBJ1-5, with D possibly TRBD1 on 6 matching bases. The V gene's germline CDR1 is SNHLY and CDR2 FYNNEI. The CDR3 runs 13 residues. V was pared by 4 bases and J by 8 bases, with 12 bases between. The CDR3 coding sequence is TGTGCCAGCAGTGGACAGGCCTTTGAGCCCCAGCATTTT. Encoded protein: CASSGQAFEPQHF.

This clone was seen once. V and J are TRBV18 and TRBJ1-2; D is perhaps TRBD1 (5 bases). Germline CDR1 reads KGHSH; CDR2 reads LQKENI. Trimming pared 3 bases from V and 2 bases from J, leaving 22 bases between. The CDR3 length is 18 residues. CDR3 loop: CASSPSTTGRSPNYGYTF. CDR3 DNA: TGTGCCAGCTCACCCAGTACTACAGGACGTTCTCCCAACTATGGCTACACCTTC.

V is TRBV25-1 and J is TRBJ1-1; no clear D. This CDR3 comprises 13 residues. Trimming removed 4 bases at V and 2 bases at J, with 8 bases between. Germline V gene sequence: CDR1 MGHDK, CDR2 SYGVNS. CDR3 DNA sequence: TGTGCCAGCAGTGTCCTCGGAAACACTGAAGCTTTCTTT. It encodes CASSVLGNTEAFF.

The rearrangement uses TRBV29-1 and TRBJ2-6; weak D call: TRBD1 (6 bases). V was clipped by 5 bases and J by 4 bases, with 12 bases between them. This CDR3 contains 14 residues. The V gene's germline CDR1 is SQVTM and CDR2 ANQGSEA. DNA of the CDR3: TGCAGCGTTCCAACAGGGTCCGGGGCCAACGTCCTGACTTTC. Translation: CSVPTGSGANVLTF.